This entry describes one T cell receptor beta chain. The germline V and J ends were trimmed by 3 bases and 15 bases, with 11 bases remaining between them. CDR1 KGHDR and CDR2 SFDVKD come from the germline V gene. This CDR3 is 11 amino acids long. This entry comes from a study of T cell responses to AZD1222 COVID-19 vaccine. Profiling relied on immunoSEQ multiplex PCR, and the TCRdb table lists in-frame clones only, not all of them. The sample yields tens of thousands of clones, over 60% seen once. The input for sequencing was peripheral blood, taken on day 0 of AZD1222 vaccination. V and J are TRBV24-1 and TRBJ2-1; maybe TRBD1 (6 bases). This TCR was sampled from an adult in good health. The CDR3 nucleotides read TGTGCCACCAGTGATCAAATCAGGGGGTTCTTC. Translation gives CATSDQIRGFF.